The source of this T cell receptor (beta chain) is a study of T cells in Graves' hyperthyroidism and ophthalmopathy. Study-level background: Peripheral blood was drawn at first diagnosis, prior to all treatment.

Study-level results: Most clonotypes expanded in thyroid above 0.001 were likewise present in blood.

The sample holds a few counts of this clonotype. Its cognate antigen is unknown. This CDR3 fails to terminate in the conserved phenylalanine or tryptophan, so it likely reflects a read error. The CDR3 loop spans 15 amino acids. Germline V gene sequence: CDR1 SGHKS, CDR2 YYEKEE (reference sequence). V dropped 4 bases and J dropped 5; count of bases not matched to a gene: 4. The authors took PBMCs from over 8.5 ml fresh peripheral blood. The TCR beta CDR3 regions underwent amplification using RNA transcripts as the source. The primer set for the first-round RT-PCR of the TCR CDR3 was HTBI. One entry per CDR3 protein results from TCRdb running MiXCR on the multiplex PCR reads. Here the sample spans under 500,000 distinct CDR3 sequences, more than 13% being singletons.

The chain uses TRBV5-5 and TRBJ2-1; TRBD1 aligns across 12 bases. This clonotype was obtained from a man in his fifties or sixties with Graves' ophthalmopathy. Sequenced material: blood. The CDR3 is CASSMGQGANNEQFL. The CDR3 bases are TGTGCCAGCAGCATGGGACAGGGGGCGAACAATGAGCAGTTCCTC.